These T cell receptor beta chains were read from a single sample in a study of blood T cell repertoires in COVID-19. TCRdb keeps only in-frame clones here, not all; method: immunoSEQ multiplex PCR. The table lists more than 250,000 clones, around 88% of them singletons. The source material was PBMCs or T cells enriched from blood (not recorded which). The origin of the receptors is a woman aged 40 to 50 with acute COVID-19. Each CDR3 is given without its conserved first and last residue.

v_gene	j_gene	CDR3aa
TRBV11-2	TRBJ2-5	ASSPHVGRETQY
TRBV2	TRBJ1-1	ASSESLRGEAF
TRBV9	TRBJ1-5	ASSRGGSNQPQH
TRBV7-2	TRBJ1-5	ASSATERLSNQPQH
TRBV24-1	TRBJ1-1	ATWGGREDTEAF
TRBV9	TRBJ2-1	ASSSPTASTSGSYNEQF
TRBV5-4	TRBJ1-1	ASSADRGRTEAF
TRBV6-2/TRBV6-3	TRBJ2-2	ASSPLAGESNTGELF
TRBV9	TRBJ2-1	ASRPGLADNEQF
TRBV19	TRBJ2-5	ASTPDRGRETQY
TRBV3-1/TRBV3-2	TRBJ2-5	ASSLGTGGETQY
TRBV3-1/TRBV3-2	TRBJ2-1	ASSQTGFYNEQF
TRBV7-9	TRBJ1-4	ASSHRDIRDRALLF
TRBV7-9	TRBJ1-2	ASSPEDRGHYGYT
TRBV6-5	TRBJ1-6	ASRLLTGDNSPLH
TRBV5-3	TRBJ2-2	ARSLRGTGGELF
TRBV11-2	TRBJ2-1	ASSLGSSSYNEQF
TRBV12-5	TRBJ2-5	ASGYPGIGETQY
TRBV7-2	TRBJ2-3	ASSLGGLATSTDTQY
TRBV6-5	TRBJ2-5	ASSYGLGQETQY
TRBV7-9	TRBJ2-7	ASSSPSRDRGLYEQY
TRBV14	TRBJ2-2	ASSQDGTGELF
TRBV5-4	TRBJ2-5	ASRPGTAFQETQY
TRBV12-3/TRBV12-4	TRBJ2-2	ASSPRGTGELF
TRBV3-1/TRBV3-2	TRBJ2-3	ASSQGRGNTQY
TRBV7-2	TRBJ2-2	ASSLGTGVTGELF
TRBV9	TRBJ2-1	ASSGTSAYNEQF
TRBV9	TRBJ1-5	ASSVGQGFQPQH
TRBV7-2	TRBJ2-7	ASSPGGTSGSKY
TRBV19	TRBJ2-7	ASRRASESSYEQY
TRBV7-2	TRBJ2-3	ASSPQGVNTDTQY
TRBV18	TRBJ2-2	ASSLADTGELF
TRBV19	TRBJ1-5	ASSIGADSNQPQH
TRBV5-8	TRBJ2-5	ASSPGLEETQY
TRBV6-5	TRBJ1-1	ASRLKPGLHERAF
TRBV27	TRBJ2-2	ASGLAGANTGELF
TRBV20-1	TRBJ1-2	SASLSASSGYGYT
TRBV27	TRBJ1-2	ASSLSSGQKVYGYT
TRBV7-8	TRBJ2-7	ASSLAGSGIYEQY
TRBV11-2	TRBJ1-1	ASSLGLSGVTEAF
TRBV21-1	TRBJ2-2	ASSKSPGHNTGELF
TRBV19	TRBJ1-2	ASNSGQGDYGYT
TRBV7-2	TRBJ2-3	ASSLVGGSLADTQY
TRBV6-5	TRBJ1-5	ASSPRTGGNQPQH
TRBV19	TRBJ2-3	ASSTLSSGQGTDTQY
TRBV28	TRBJ1-3	ASSFLTETGNTIY